One and the same sample provided the 22 T cell receptor beta chains below, sequenced in a study of blood T cell repertoires in COVID-19. The repertoire was sequenced with immunoSEQ multiplex PCR; TCRdb's copy has only in-frame clones and lacks some. Of roughly 330,000 clones listed, 86% are singletons. Specimen: peripheral blood. These receptors all stem from a woman aged 50 to 65 with acute or convalescent COVID-19.

The rearrangement links TRBV7-9 to TRBJ2-7; TRBD1 matches at 11 bases. The CDR3 is 14 residues long. Germline trimming cut 3 bases from V and 5 bases from J; bases unmatched to any gene: 3. Germline lookup yields CDR1 SEHNR and CDR2 FQNEAQ (reference sequence). The CDR3 sequence: CASSFGTGGNEQYF. The CDR3 coding sequence is TGTGCCAGCAGCTTTGGGACAGGGGGAAACGAGCAGTACTTC.

This chain uses TRBV5-5 with TRBJ1-1; tentative D call: TRBD1 (5 bases). The V end lost 1 base, the J end lost 3 bases, and 10 bases lay between the germline ends. The germline V gene has CDR1 SGHKS and CDR2 YYEKEE (reference sequence). The CDR3 length is 14 residues. DNA for the CDR3: TGTGCCAGCAGCTTGCCCAGGGCTCACACTGAAGCTTTCTTT. It codes for CASSLPRAHTEAFF. Full variable domain (missing parts from reference TRBV5-5 and TRBJ1-1): DAGVTQSPTHLIKTRGQQVTLRCSPISGHKSVSWYQQVLGQGPQFIFQYYEKEERGRGNFPDRFSARQFPNYSSELNVNALLLGDSALYLCASSLPRAHTEAFFGQGTRLTVV.

The rearrangement links TRBV27 to TRBJ2-6; D remains ambiguous. The CDR3 is 15 amino acids. V lost 5 bases, J lost 0 bases, and 8 bases lay in between. From germline, CDR1 is MNHEY and CDR2 SMNVEV (reference sequence). The CDR3 bases are TGTGCCAGCAGTCCCTTTTACTCTGGGGCCAACGTCCTGACTTTC. Translating it yields CASSPFYSGANVLTF. The full variable domain, completed using reference TRBV27 and TRBJ2-6, is EAQVTQNPRYLITVTGKKLTVTCSQNMNHEYMSWYRQDPGLGLRQIYYSMNVEVTDKGDVPEGYKVSRKEKRNFPLILESPSPNQTSLYFCASSPFYSGANVLTFGAGSRLTVL.

Only a few counts were recorded for this clone. The rearrangement uses TRBV27 and TRBJ2-1, with TRBD2 matching over 7 bases. This CDR3 spans 11 amino acids. Germline CDR1 is MNHEY and CDR2 is SMNVEV (reference sequence). Unmatched junction bases numbered 3, after V lost 7 bases and J lost 9 bases. CDR3 in DNA: TGTGCCAGCAACCAGCGGGGTGAGCAGTTCTTC. Translating it yields CASNQRGEQFF.

The rearrangement links TRBV15 to TRBJ2-7, with TRBD2 as a possible D gene (5 bases). The V gene's germline CDR1 is LNHNV and CDR2 YYDKDF (reference sequence). This CDR3 region has 15 residues. Trimming took off 0 bases at V and 3 bases at J, with 12 bases between the two ends. CDR3 amino acids: CATSRDGGKGYEQYF. The CDR3, as DNA: TGTGCCACCAGCAGAGATGGAGGCAAGGGCTACGAGCAGTACTTC.

The V call is TRBV30, the J call TRBJ2-5; D may be TRBD2 (7 bases). The germline V gene has CDR1 GTSNPN and CDR2 SVGIG (reference sequence). CDR3 length: 15 residues. The V end was cut by 0 bases, the J end by 5 bases, with 16 bases between. The CDR3 region has the DNA TGTGCCTGGAGTGTAGGAGGGGGGGTCTCGGAGACCCAGTACTTC. Translating gives CAWSVGGGVSETQYF. Together with reference TRBV30 and TRBJ2-5, the CDR3 gives the full variable domain: SQTIHQWPATLVQPVGSPLSLECTVEGTSNPNLYWYRQAAGRGLQLLFYSVGIGQISSEVPQNLSASRPQDRQFILSSKKLLLSDSGFYLCAWSVGGGVSETQYFGPGTRLLVL.

The gene calls are TRBV9 and TRBJ2-3; no firm D call. The germline gives CDR1 SGDLS, CDR2 YYNGEE. The CDR3 runs to 13 residues. Deletions cut 4 bases from V and 4 bases from J, with 10 bases between. Here the CDR3 reads CASSSFLSDTQYF. The CDR3 nucleotides are TGTGCCAGCAGCTCCTTCCTCTCAGATACGCAGTATTTT.

The table lists this clone with a count of one. DNA for the CDR3: TGTGCCAGCAGGGACAGGGCAACTAATGAAAAACTGTTTTTT. This sequence encodes CASRDRATNEKLFF. The chain recombines TRBV6-5 with TRBJ1-4; TRBD1 aligns across 8 bases. Looked up from germline, CDR1 is MNHEY and CDR2 is SVGAGI. CDR3 length: 14 amino acids. The trim removed 6 bases at V and 0 bases at J, leaving 0 bases unmatched.

Concerning this clone itself: Other DNA sequences within the sample encode an identical CDR3. The chain uses TRBV27 and TRBJ1-2, with 9 bases fitting TRBD1. Germline V CDR1 and CDR2: MNHEY, SMNVEV (reference sequence). The CDR3 sequence is 16 residues long. V lost 0 bases and J lost 1; bases outside the gene matches: 3. This CDR3 reads CASSLSPGQGNYGYTF. The CDR3 coding sequence is TGTGCCAGCAGTTTATCCCCGGGACAGGGTAACTATGGCTACACCTTC.

The chain is built from TRBV7-9 and TRBJ1-5; D call uncertain. V dropped 5 bases and J dropped 2 bases, with 13 bases sitting between them. This CDR3 region has 15 residues. Germline CDR1 is SEHNR and CDR2 is FQNEAQ (reference sequence). The CDR3 loop reads CASSTSSAGNQPQHF. The CDR3 DNA is TGTGCCAGCAGCACGAGCTCCGCGGGCAATCAGCCCCAGCATTTT.

The J gene is TRBJ2-7, the V gene TRBV11-3; D not resolved. Trimming shortened V by 1 base and J by 9 bases, and 13 bases separated the two germline ends. The germline V gene encodes CDR1 SGHNT and CDR2 YENEEA. The CDR3 is 13 amino acids. The CDR3 is CASSLAGAHMQYF. In DNA form, the CDR3 reads TGTGCCAGCAGCTTAGCCGGAGCCCACATGCAGTACTTC.

The chain employs TRBV27 and TRBJ2-3; 9 bases agree with TRBD2. J gave up 4 bases and V 1 base, and 6 bases lay outside the gene matches. CDR3 size: 16 residues. CDR1 and CDR2 (germline): MNHEY, SMNVEV (reference sequence). CDR3 residues: CASSLLREGPPDTQYF. The CDR3 bases are TGTGCCAGCAGTTTATTGCGGGAGGGCCCCCCAGATACGCAGTATTTT.

The chain joins TRBV2 to TRBJ1-1; perhaps TRBD1 as D (5 bases). Trimming pared 4 bases from V and 1 base from J, leaving 7 bases between. Germline V lookup: CDR1 SNHLY, CDR2 FYNNEI. This CDR3 is built from 13 residues. The CDR3 loop reads CASSGRENTEAFF. The DNA of the CDR3 is TGTGCCAGCAGTGGCAGGGAGAACACTGAAGCTTTCTTT.

The rearrangement uses TRBV18 and TRBJ2-1, with 7 bases that match TRBD2. The V gene's germline CDR1 is KGHSH and CDR2 LQKENI. The J segment lost 7 bases and the V segment lost 2 bases, leaving 8 bases of the junction unmatched. CDR3 length: 15 residues. CDR3 nucleotide sequence: TGTGCCAGCTCACCAGCGGGAGTCTCAACTAATGAGCAGTTCTTC. It is translated as CASSPAGVSTNEQFF.

The rearrangement links TRBV2 to TRBJ1-2; the match to TRBD1 covers 9 bases. The junction had 6 bases not matched to a gene; V was cut back by 6 bases and J by 4 bases. The CDR3 consists of 14 residues. Germline V gene lookup returns CDR1 SNHLY and CDR2 FYNNEI. The CDR3 region has the DNA TGTGCCAGCAGAATTCAGACAGGGGGCTATGGCTACACCTTC. It codes for CASRIQTGGYGYTF. Variable domain in full (rest from reference TRBV2 and TRBJ1-2): EPEVTQTPSHQVTQMGQEVILRCVPISNHLYFYWYRQILGQKVEFLVSFYNNEISEKSEIFDDQFSVERPDGSNFTLKIRSTKLEDSAMYFCASRIQTGGYGYTFGSGTRLTVV.

The chain uses TRBV24-1 and TRBJ2-3; 11 positions agree with TRBD1. The germline V gene has CDR1 KGHDR and CDR2 SFDVKD. The V and J ends lost 7 bases and 5 bases, in that order; junction bases with no gene match: 7. The CDR3 sequence is 15 residues long. CDR3 sequence (DNA): TGTGCCACCAGCTTCGGGACAGGGGGTATAGATACGCAGTATTTT. Translation gives CATSFGTGGIDTQYF.

V gene TRBV6-5 combines with J gene TRBJ1-6, with 8 bases lining up with TRBD1. The CDR3 extends over 16 amino acids. V was clipped by 0 bases and J by 7 bases; unmatched bases: 5. Germline lookup yields CDR1 MNHEY and CDR2 SVGAGI. The CDR3 region is CASSYSGQGTNSPLHF. The CDR3 DNA is TGTGCCAGCAGTTACTCCGGACAGGGTACCAATTCACCCCTCCACTTT.

The chain uses TRBV9 and TRBJ2-7; 9 nucleotides agree with TRBD1. Germline values: CDR1 SGDLS, CDR2 YYNGEE. J was trimmed by 1 base and V by 3 bases; bases with no gene match: 5. The CDR3 is 15 residues long. The CDR3 is CASSDGTGFSYEQYF. CDR3 nucleotide sequence: TGTGCCAGCAGCGACGGGACAGGGTTTTCCTACGAGCAGTACTTC.

The chain joins TRBV28 to TRBJ2-3, with D unresolved. CDR3 length: 13 amino acids. Germline V CDR1 and CDR2: MDHEN, SYDVKM. V lost 2 bases and J lost 3, with 6 bases in between. The CDR3 is CASSLPVTDTQYF. In nucleotides, the CDR3 is TGTGCCAGCAGTTTACCTGTGACAGATACGCAGTATTTT.

This chain connects TRBV6-2 or TRBV6-3 to TRBJ2-2; 12 bases match TRBD2. Germline CDR1 is MNHEY and CDR2 is SVGEGT. The CDR3 sequence is 19 residues long. Unmatched junction bases numbered 10, after V lost 2 bases and J lost 3 bases. CDR3 bases: TGTGCCAGCAGTTACGCGACTAGCGGGAGAGGGATAGACACCGGGGAGCTGTTTTTT. It translates to CASSYATSGRGIDTGELFF.

The chain's CDR3 is CATGLTDEKLFF. The DNA of the CDR3 is TGTGCCACGGGACTGACGGATGAAAAACTGTTTTTT. V and J are TRBV2 and TRBJ1-4, with D perhaps TRBD1 (5 bases). Germline loops: CDR1 SNHLY, CDR2 FYNNEI. V dropped 10 bases and J dropped 6 bases, with 12 bases sitting between them. CDR3 length: 12 residues.

This clone has just one count. The genes are TRBV6-1 and TRBJ1-4, with TRBD1 matching 11 bases. This CDR3 comprises 19 residues. Germline loops: CDR1 MNHNS, CDR2 SASEGT. The J segment lost 0 bases and the V segment lost 2 bases, leaving 8 bases of the junction unmatched. The DNA for the CDR3 is TGTGCCAGCAGTGAAAGGGACAGGGGGTTTCCTGCAACTAATGAAAAACTGTTTTTT. As protein: CASSERDRGFPATNEKLFF.